This T cell receptor (beta chain) comes out of a study of blood T cell repertoires in COVID-19 (TCRdb year 2020). In terms of the full investigation: Samples from collaborators originated in the United States, Italy and Spain and spanned both the acute and convalescent phases of COVID-19. The prospective study material was composed of cDNA or gDNA derived from T cells, B-cell-depleted T cells, or PBMCs. The dataset comprised deeply sampled blood TCRbeta repertoires from subjects exposed to, actively infected with, or recovered from COVID-19. The repertoires were released in a freely available public database intended as a resource for research on the immune response to SARS-CoV-2. Samples came from the ongoing ImmuneRACE study (first 160 participants) plus 1,254 subjects from 6 global collaborators. Sample metadata almost always included a de-identified subject ID, COVID-19 status, age in years and sex. Where HLA class I and class II types were available, the types were taken from metadata supplied by the sample provider, not from assay-based typing. Overall study outcomes, separate from this receptor: The amount of clinical and demographic metadata varied by source and participant and was provided uncurated.

Note on this clone: Its specific antigen is unknown. Germline is not matched at one junction end, which may reflect a read error.

TCRbeta CDR3 regions were amplified from genomic DNA by means of the immunoSEQ Assay, a bias-controlled multiplex PCR. The study's own analysis went as follows. Within the assay, amplification of reference gene primers was used to estimate how many nucleated cells each sample contained. Sequence reads were collapsed and filtered to measure the absolute abundance of every unique TCRbeta CDR3 rearrangement. For each sample, productive Simpson clonality was calculated as the square root of Simpson's diversity index across productive rearrangements. What TCRdb holds here is the immuneACCESS table cut down to in-frame rearrangements. Part of the clones is not present; checked against another copy, under half of the missing clones reflect an unresolved V gene, and the others are unexplained. V and J calls and clone size follow that table, whereas D and trimming were derived from the DNA. In this sample the table shows about 59,000 clones, 73% of which occur a single time. The top ten clonotypes cover approximately 15% of the sample.

CDR1 is given as SGHRS and CDR2 as YFSETQ, both from the germline V gene. The CDR3 starts with the cysteine, ends with the phenylalanine, and has 15 residues. Solely the CDR3 DNA is kept, with 45 bases framed from the first base. Whole blood was collected in K2EDTA tubes by collaborating institutions according to the institutions' own protocols. For TCRbeta analysis, collaborators shipped samples as frozen whole blood, isolated PBMCs, or DNA extracted from either of those sample types. The sequenced sample was peripheral blood. In this chain, TRBV5-1 is recombined with TRBJ1-5; 8 junctional bases match TRBD1. This TCR came from a woman between 70 and 85 years old with acute or convalescent COVID-19. In nucleotides, the sequence is TGCGCCACTAACAAAGTGCGACAGGGGAGTCAGTCCCAGCATTTT. It specifies CATNKVRQGSQSQHF.